This TCR beta chain originates from a study of cytomegalovirus exposure and HLA in healthy donors. In the PCR, 60 Vbeta and 13 Jbeta primers were used. Assay: immunoSEQ multiplex PCR; the TCRdb copy retains only in-frame clones and omits some. The table lists around 140,000 clones, under 10% of them singletons, with about 7.5% in the top ten. Study-wide points: Reports indicate that TCR beta sequences accurately predicted the HLA-A and HLA-B alleles of most subjects. Other equally common chains were less clonally expanded than HLA-associated TCR beta chains, a later analysis showed. Later work associated more than 15,000 TCR beta sequences with HLA alleles at 0.05 false discovery rate.

This clone showed up just a few times. Its antigen remains unidentified. Losses at the gene ends were 2 bases for V and 9 bases for J; bases not matched to a gene: 7. The CDR3 length is 15 residues. Germline CDR1 reads MNHEY; CDR2 reads SVGAGI. The TCR comes from a woman in her 40s in good health and CMV-seropositive. The V gene is TRBV6-5, the J gene TRBJ1-6; 7 nucleotides agree with TRBD1. The source material was PBMCs. The CDR3: CASSYTTGVGSPLHF. Here the CDR3 DNA reads TGTGCCAGCAGTTACACCACAGGGGTGGGTTCACCCCTCCACTTT.